The rows below give T cell receptor beta chains drawn from one sample of a study of a mutant IDH1 vaccine in newly diagnosed glioma. These receptors' antigens are unknown. Repertoires were generated with immunoSEQ multiplex PCR, while TCRdb's copy carries only in-frame clones and drops some. The table lists about 32,000 clones, 78% of them singletons. Here the sequenced sample was PBMCs, taken from a glioma patient whose treatment included an IDH1 peptide vaccine. The receptors originated from a man under 40 with glioma. The CDR3 runs from the conserved cysteine through the conserved F or W. D genes are given only for firm matches. Clone sizes are given selectively: once, few, many, or a class where the clone is expanded.

j_call v_call clone_size d_call cdr3_aa cdr3_nt
TRBJ2-2 TRBV2 - - CASSRGQNTGELFF TGTGCCAGCAGCAGGGGACAGAACACCGGGGAGCTGTTTTTT
TRBJ2-6 TRBV15 - - CATSRVSGPGANVLTF TGTGCCACCAGCAGAGTCAGCGGTCCTGGGGCCAACGTCCTGACTTTC
TRBJ1-4 TRBV6-1 - - CASNVSGARLFF TGTGCCAGCAATGTTTCGGGGGCTAGACTGTTTTTT
TRBJ2-5 TRBV7-2 - TRBD2 CASSLGLAGGFGETQYF TGTGCCAGCAGCTTAGGGCTAGCGGGGGGATTTGGGGAGACCCAGTACTTC
TRBJ1-2 TRBV9 few TRBD1 CASSVAPAGGYGYTF TGTGCCAGCAGCGTAGCTCCGGCAGGGGGCTATGGCTACACCTTC
TRBJ2-7 TRBV5-1 - - CASSDSFFEQYF TGCGCCAGTTCGGACAGCTTTTTCGAGCAGTACTTC
TRBJ2-2 TRBV5-1 few TRBD2 CASSPGLAVNTGELFF TGCGCCAGCAGCCCGGGACTAGCGGTAAACACCGGGGAGCTGTTTTTT
TRBJ2-3 TRBV25-1 - - CASSDPLGTTDTQYF TGTGCCAGCAGTGATCCTCTGGGGACCACAGATACGCAGTATTTT
TRBJ2-6 TRBV7-9 - - CASRALRDPYSSGANVLTF TGTGCCAGCAGGGCCCTTAGGGACCCTTATAGCTCTGGGGCCAACGTCCTGACTTTC
TRBJ1-3 TRBV5-1 - - CASSLAFSSSGNTIYF TGCGCCAGCAGCTTGGCCTTCTCGAGCTCTGGAAACACCATATATTTT